The subject of this entry is one TCR beta chain. Only in-frame clones appear in the TCRdb table, and some are missing; sequencing was by immunoSEQ multiplex PCR. The data show around 6,100 clones, more than 80% seen once. The data originate from a study of immune evolution from preneoplasia to lung adenocarcinoma. This CDR3 spans 14 amino acids. The germline V gene encodes CDR1 SGHRS and CDR2 YFSETQ. V lost 4 bases and J 2 bases, leaving 9 bases between the germline ends. The V and J genes are TRBV5-1 and TRBJ2-2; maybe TRBD2 (6 bases). The sequenced sample consisted of FFPE invasive lung adenocarcinoma tissue. The clonotype was recovered from a person between 50 and 69 years old with lung adenocarcinoma. CDR3 in DNA: TGCGCCAGCAGCCGGAGGGTCAACACCGGGGAGCTGTTTTTT. Amino acid sequence: CASSRRVNTGELFF.